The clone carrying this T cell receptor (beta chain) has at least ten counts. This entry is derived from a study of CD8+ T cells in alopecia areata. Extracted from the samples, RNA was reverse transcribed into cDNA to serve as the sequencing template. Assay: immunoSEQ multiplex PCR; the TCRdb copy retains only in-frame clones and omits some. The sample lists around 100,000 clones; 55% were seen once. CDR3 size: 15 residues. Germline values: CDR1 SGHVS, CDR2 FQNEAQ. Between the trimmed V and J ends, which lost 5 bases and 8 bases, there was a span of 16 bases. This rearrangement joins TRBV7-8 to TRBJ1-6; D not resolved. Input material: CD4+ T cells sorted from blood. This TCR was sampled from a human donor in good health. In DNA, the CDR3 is TGTGCCAGCAGCCGAACACCGGGAGCTCATTCACCCCTCCACTTT. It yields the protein CASSRTPGAHSPLHF.